Below, 10 T cell receptor beta chains from the same sample are listed, as sequenced in a study of T cells expressing NK-cell markers. No DNA is given; TCRdb re-called the 5' RACE reads and lists each CDR3 protein once. The table lists 500,000 to 600,000 distinct CDR3 sequences. Sequencing was done on a sample of blood T cells: a sorted CD56 or NKG2C T cell subset, CD4+ or CD8+ T cells, or bulk PBMC T cells (not recorded which). The receptors here all came from a man between 18 and 35 years old in good health.

This sequence joins TRBV11-2 and TRBJ2-7; TCRdb designates TRBD2, a call that cannot be tested without DNA. CDR3 size: 16 residues. The germline CDR1 and CDR2 sequences are SGHAT and FQNNGV. The CDR3 reads CASSLEASGGIREQYF.

This chain uses TRBV6-2 or TRBV6-3 with TRBJ1-1; as DNA is missing, the TRBD1 call by TCRdb cannot be tested. Germline assignment: CDR1 MNHEY and CDR2 SVGEGT. There are 13 residues in the CDR3. This CDR3 reads CASSLLGQPEAFF.

This chain connects TRBV5-1 to TRBJ2-3; the D call of TRBD1 rests on TCRdb alone, since no DNA is present to check it. The CDR3 has 13 residues. Germline V gene sequence: CDR1 SGHRS, CDR2 YFSETQ. CDR3 region: CASEGTPADTQYF.

The rearrangement links TRBV7-3 to TRBJ2-1; TCRdb selects TRBD2, and the lack of DNA leaves this call unchecked. The germline V gene has CDR1 SGHTA and CDR2 FQGTGA. The CDR3 is 17 residues long. This chain's CDR3 is CASSLTRTSGIYNEQFF.

J is TRBJ1-2 and V is TRBV29-1. Germline V gene lookup returns CDR1 SQVTM and CDR2 ANQGSEA. The CDR3 contains 13 residues. This CDR3 is CSVEGGTAVGYTF.

V usage is TRBV12-3 or TRBV12-4 and J usage is TRBJ2-2; as DNA is missing, the TRBD2 call by TCRdb cannot be tested. The CDR3 runs to 15 residues. CDR3 in amino acids: CASSLTSGIVRELFF.

This chain connects TRBV25-1 to TRBJ2-1; lacking DNA, the TRBD2 call made by TCRdb goes unchecked. Germline assignment: CDR1 MGHDK and CDR2 SYGVNS. The CDR3 length is 14 residues. The CDR3 region is CASREGTRYNEQFF.

V gene TRBV30 combines with J gene TRBJ2-7; without DNA, the TCRdb call of TRBD2 cannot be checked. Germline CDR1 is GTSNPN and CDR2 is SVGIG (reference sequence). The CDR3 loop spans 13 amino acids. The CDR3 reads CAWSVGTLDEQYF.

The chain recombines TRBV4-1 with TRBJ2-3. CDR1 is MGHRA and CDR2 is YSYEKL in the germline V gene. This CDR3 is built from 17 residues. CDR3: CASSQPVDDPRADTQYF.

The genes are TRBV7-2 and TRBJ2-1. The CDR3 runs 16 residues. Germline V CDR1 and CDR2: SGHTA, FQGNSA. The CDR3 spells CASSQISGVPYNEQFF.